Listed below are T cell receptor beta chains from one sample, sequenced in a study of T cells in localized non-small cell lung cancer. Only in-frame clones appear in the TCRdb table, and some are missing; sequencing was by immunoSEQ multiplex PCR. Of over 70,000 clones in the sample, 80% to 90% were seen once. The source was peripheral blood, collected before any cancer treatment. These receptor sequences come from a male donor aged 60 or over with stage III squamous cell lung carcinoma. Both conserved end residues are part of each CDR3. D genes are given only for firm matches. The listing skips clone size in some rows; elsewhere it reads once, few, many or a size class.

V gene	clone size	J gene	D gene	CDR3 length	CDR3 DNA	CDR3 protein
TRBV30	-	TRBJ2-7	-	11	TGTGCCTGGAGTGTTGATCACGAGCAGTACTTC	CAWSVDHEQYF
TRBV28	-	TRBJ2-4	-	13	TGTGCCAGCAGGCGCTCTCCCCAAAACATTCAGTACTTC	CASRRSPQNIQYF
TRBV25-1	-	TRBJ1-3	TRBD1	15	TGTGCCAGCAGTGACGACAGGGGGCTTGGAAACACCATATATTTT	CASSDDRGLGNTIYF
TRBV29-1	-	TRBJ1-2	-	10	TGCAGCGTTGGGGCAAATGGCTACACCTTC	CSVGANGYTF
TRBV6-1	once	TRBJ2-2	-	12	TGTGCCAGCAGTTTCTCTACCGGGGAGCTGTTTTTT	CASSFSTGELFF
TRBV18	-	TRBJ1-6	-	14	TGTGCCAGCTCACGGAGCTCCTATAATTCACCCCTCCACTTT	CASSRSSYNSPLHF
TRBV5-1	-	TRBJ1-5	-	16	TGCGCCAGCAGCTTGGCCCCAGGGGCTAACAATCAGCCCCAGCATTTT	CASSLAPGANNQPQHF
TRBV28	-	TRBJ2-2	TRBD1	17	TGTGCCAGCAGTGTGACCGGGACAGGGTTTAACACCGGGGAGCTGTTTTTT	CASSVTGTGFNTGELFF
TRBV7-6	-	TRBJ2-5	-	14	TGTGCCAGCAGCCCCACGGGGAATACGGGGGCCCAGTACTTC	CASSPTGNTGAQYF
TRBV28	once	TRBJ2-1	TRBD2	16	TGTGCCAGCAGTCCCACGACTAGCGGGGGGTACAATGAGCAGTTCTTC	CASSPTTSGGYNEQFF
TRBV27	-	TRBJ1-3	-	14	TGTGCCAGCAGTTTGGGCAGCACTGGAAACACCATATATTTT	CASSLGSTGNTIYF